The 10 T cell receptor beta chains below all came from one sample that was sequenced in a study of glioma-infiltrating T cells. Using RNA template, CDR3s of TCR alpha and beta were amplified with iRepertoire arm-PCR. TCRdb independently ran MiXCR on the multiplex PCR reads; one entry per CDR3 protein. The sample gives 170,000 or so distinct CDR3 sequences, more than 35% of which show up once; roughly 5.2% is in the top ten. Sequenced sample: glioma tissue, nonneoplastic brain tissue, or PBMCs (not recorded which). The receptor source for this set is a human donor with low-grade glioma or glioblastoma, undergoing nonglioma brain surgery, or in good health (not recorded which).

This chain connects TRBV7-9 to TRBJ1-2; D is undetermined. The germline V gene encodes CDR1 SEHNR and CDR2 FQNEAQ (reference sequence). The CDR3 is 15 residues long. V lost 2 bases and J 0 bases, leaving 10 bases between the germline ends. CDR3: CASSLTSQANYGYTF. The CDR3 nucleotides are TGTGCCAGCAGCTTAACTTCGCAGGCTAACTATGGCTACACCTTC. Based on the CDR3 plus reference TRBV7-9 and TRBJ1-2, the full variable domain is DTGVSQNPRHKITKRGQNVTFRCDPISEHNRLYWYRQTLGQGPEFLTYFQNEAQLEKSRLLSDRFSAERPKGSFSTLEIQRTEQGDSAMYLCASSLTSQANYGYTFGSGTRLTVV.

This clonotype occurred many times. The gene calls are TRBV20-1 and TRBJ2-5, with D hard to call. The germline V gene has CDR1 DFQATT and CDR2 SNEGSKA (reference sequence). The CDR3 length is 12 residues. Deletions cut 4 bases from V and 2 bases from J, with 8 bases between. CDR3 DNA sequence: TGCAGTGCTACCGACCCTCAAGAGACCCAGTACTTC. Its protein product is CSATDPQETQYF.

Turning to this clonotype: Given a much more abundant clone one base away, this may be a read error. This rearrangement joins TRBV20-1 to TRBJ2-3, with D tentatively TRBD2 (6 bases). The V gene's germline CDR1 is DFQATT and CDR2 SNEGSKA (reference sequence). The CDR3 sequence is 14 residues long. V dropped 8 bases and J dropped 5 bases, with 20 bases sitting between them. The CDR3 region is CSPKTAGTKDTQYF. In nucleotides, the CDR3 is TGCAGTCCGAAGACCGCGGGAACCAAAGATACGCAGTATTTT.

This clonotype was seen a few times. Here the CDR3 reads CASSQVSAGYEQYF. The CDR3 nucleotides are TGCGCCAGCAGCCAGGTCAGCGCTGGCTACGAGCAGTACTTC. The V and J genes are TRBV4-1 and TRBJ2-7; D not certain. The CDR3 spans 14 residues. CDR1 and CDR2 from the germline V gene are MGHRA and YSYEKL. The V end lost 3 bases, the J end lost 3 bases, and 12 bases lay between the germline ends.

In this sample, this clonotype turned up many times. The chain employs TRBV10-3 and TRBJ2-1; 12 bases line up with TRBD2. Germline assignment: CDR1 ENHRY and CDR2 SYGVKD. The V and J ends lost 6 bases and 4 bases, in that order; junction bases with no gene match: 10. The length of the CDR3 is 17 residues. CDR3 bases: TGTGCCATCAGAGGGAGACTAGCGGGAGAATCTTACAATGAGCAGTTCTTC. Its protein product is CAIRGRLAGESYNEQFF.

Of note for this clonotype: Since a much larger clone is just one base distant, this may be a read error. This sequence joins TRBV7-3 and TRBJ2-1; 7 bases match TRBD1. CDR3 length: 13 residues. With 6 bases clipped from V and 7 bases from J, the junction kept 6 bases outside the gene matches. Germline assignment: CDR1 SGHTA and CDR2 FQGTGA. This CDR3 is CASRMTQGNEQFF. CDR3 nucleotides: TGTGCCAGCAGAATGACACAGGGGAATGAGCAGTTCTTC.

This clonotype was observed at least ten times. The rearrangement uses TRBV15 and TRBJ1-1, with unresolved D. CDR1 is LNHNV, CDR2 YYDKDF, per germline (reference sequence). With 1 base removed from V and 6 bases from J, the gap between germline ends came to 12 bases. The length of the CDR3 is 14 residues. This CDR3 is CATSRGKGRPEAFF. CDR3 coding DNA: TGTGCCACCAGCAGAGGTAAGGGCAGGCCTGAAGCTTTCTTT.

The chain uses TRBV28 and TRBJ2-7; TRBD2 is a possible D gene (6 bases). Germline assignment: CDR1 MDHEN and CDR2 SYDVKM. The length of the CDR3 is 17 residues. The V gene lost 2 bases and the J gene lost 4 bases, with 21 bases spanning the gap. CDR3 amino acids: CASSLDLPGRGTYEQYF. The CDR3 region has the DNA TGTGCCAGCAGTTTAGATCTCCCGGGACGGGGGACGTACGAGCAGTACTTC.

Ten or more counts support this clonotype. The chain links TRBV29-1 to TRBJ2-1, with no clear D. Trimming removed 6 bases at V and 9 bases at J, with 15 bases between. The length of the CDR3 is 12 residues. CDR1 is SQVTM, CDR2 ANQGSEA, per germline. CDR3 in amino acids: CSVYRTIGEQFF. DNA of the CDR3: TGCAGCGTCTATAGGACGATCGGTGAGCAGTTCTTC.

This clonotype was recorded at least ten times. The V and J genes are TRBV6-1 and TRBJ1-2; 7 bases are shared with TRBD1. From germline, CDR1 is MNHNS and CDR2 SASEGT. Trimming removed 6 bases from V and 7 bases from J; junction bases left unmatched: 11. This CDR3 has 14 amino acids. In nucleotides, the CDR3 is TGTGCCAGCAGAAAAGTAGGGGGCTCGAGTGGCTACACCTTC. Translated: CASRKVGGSSGYTF.